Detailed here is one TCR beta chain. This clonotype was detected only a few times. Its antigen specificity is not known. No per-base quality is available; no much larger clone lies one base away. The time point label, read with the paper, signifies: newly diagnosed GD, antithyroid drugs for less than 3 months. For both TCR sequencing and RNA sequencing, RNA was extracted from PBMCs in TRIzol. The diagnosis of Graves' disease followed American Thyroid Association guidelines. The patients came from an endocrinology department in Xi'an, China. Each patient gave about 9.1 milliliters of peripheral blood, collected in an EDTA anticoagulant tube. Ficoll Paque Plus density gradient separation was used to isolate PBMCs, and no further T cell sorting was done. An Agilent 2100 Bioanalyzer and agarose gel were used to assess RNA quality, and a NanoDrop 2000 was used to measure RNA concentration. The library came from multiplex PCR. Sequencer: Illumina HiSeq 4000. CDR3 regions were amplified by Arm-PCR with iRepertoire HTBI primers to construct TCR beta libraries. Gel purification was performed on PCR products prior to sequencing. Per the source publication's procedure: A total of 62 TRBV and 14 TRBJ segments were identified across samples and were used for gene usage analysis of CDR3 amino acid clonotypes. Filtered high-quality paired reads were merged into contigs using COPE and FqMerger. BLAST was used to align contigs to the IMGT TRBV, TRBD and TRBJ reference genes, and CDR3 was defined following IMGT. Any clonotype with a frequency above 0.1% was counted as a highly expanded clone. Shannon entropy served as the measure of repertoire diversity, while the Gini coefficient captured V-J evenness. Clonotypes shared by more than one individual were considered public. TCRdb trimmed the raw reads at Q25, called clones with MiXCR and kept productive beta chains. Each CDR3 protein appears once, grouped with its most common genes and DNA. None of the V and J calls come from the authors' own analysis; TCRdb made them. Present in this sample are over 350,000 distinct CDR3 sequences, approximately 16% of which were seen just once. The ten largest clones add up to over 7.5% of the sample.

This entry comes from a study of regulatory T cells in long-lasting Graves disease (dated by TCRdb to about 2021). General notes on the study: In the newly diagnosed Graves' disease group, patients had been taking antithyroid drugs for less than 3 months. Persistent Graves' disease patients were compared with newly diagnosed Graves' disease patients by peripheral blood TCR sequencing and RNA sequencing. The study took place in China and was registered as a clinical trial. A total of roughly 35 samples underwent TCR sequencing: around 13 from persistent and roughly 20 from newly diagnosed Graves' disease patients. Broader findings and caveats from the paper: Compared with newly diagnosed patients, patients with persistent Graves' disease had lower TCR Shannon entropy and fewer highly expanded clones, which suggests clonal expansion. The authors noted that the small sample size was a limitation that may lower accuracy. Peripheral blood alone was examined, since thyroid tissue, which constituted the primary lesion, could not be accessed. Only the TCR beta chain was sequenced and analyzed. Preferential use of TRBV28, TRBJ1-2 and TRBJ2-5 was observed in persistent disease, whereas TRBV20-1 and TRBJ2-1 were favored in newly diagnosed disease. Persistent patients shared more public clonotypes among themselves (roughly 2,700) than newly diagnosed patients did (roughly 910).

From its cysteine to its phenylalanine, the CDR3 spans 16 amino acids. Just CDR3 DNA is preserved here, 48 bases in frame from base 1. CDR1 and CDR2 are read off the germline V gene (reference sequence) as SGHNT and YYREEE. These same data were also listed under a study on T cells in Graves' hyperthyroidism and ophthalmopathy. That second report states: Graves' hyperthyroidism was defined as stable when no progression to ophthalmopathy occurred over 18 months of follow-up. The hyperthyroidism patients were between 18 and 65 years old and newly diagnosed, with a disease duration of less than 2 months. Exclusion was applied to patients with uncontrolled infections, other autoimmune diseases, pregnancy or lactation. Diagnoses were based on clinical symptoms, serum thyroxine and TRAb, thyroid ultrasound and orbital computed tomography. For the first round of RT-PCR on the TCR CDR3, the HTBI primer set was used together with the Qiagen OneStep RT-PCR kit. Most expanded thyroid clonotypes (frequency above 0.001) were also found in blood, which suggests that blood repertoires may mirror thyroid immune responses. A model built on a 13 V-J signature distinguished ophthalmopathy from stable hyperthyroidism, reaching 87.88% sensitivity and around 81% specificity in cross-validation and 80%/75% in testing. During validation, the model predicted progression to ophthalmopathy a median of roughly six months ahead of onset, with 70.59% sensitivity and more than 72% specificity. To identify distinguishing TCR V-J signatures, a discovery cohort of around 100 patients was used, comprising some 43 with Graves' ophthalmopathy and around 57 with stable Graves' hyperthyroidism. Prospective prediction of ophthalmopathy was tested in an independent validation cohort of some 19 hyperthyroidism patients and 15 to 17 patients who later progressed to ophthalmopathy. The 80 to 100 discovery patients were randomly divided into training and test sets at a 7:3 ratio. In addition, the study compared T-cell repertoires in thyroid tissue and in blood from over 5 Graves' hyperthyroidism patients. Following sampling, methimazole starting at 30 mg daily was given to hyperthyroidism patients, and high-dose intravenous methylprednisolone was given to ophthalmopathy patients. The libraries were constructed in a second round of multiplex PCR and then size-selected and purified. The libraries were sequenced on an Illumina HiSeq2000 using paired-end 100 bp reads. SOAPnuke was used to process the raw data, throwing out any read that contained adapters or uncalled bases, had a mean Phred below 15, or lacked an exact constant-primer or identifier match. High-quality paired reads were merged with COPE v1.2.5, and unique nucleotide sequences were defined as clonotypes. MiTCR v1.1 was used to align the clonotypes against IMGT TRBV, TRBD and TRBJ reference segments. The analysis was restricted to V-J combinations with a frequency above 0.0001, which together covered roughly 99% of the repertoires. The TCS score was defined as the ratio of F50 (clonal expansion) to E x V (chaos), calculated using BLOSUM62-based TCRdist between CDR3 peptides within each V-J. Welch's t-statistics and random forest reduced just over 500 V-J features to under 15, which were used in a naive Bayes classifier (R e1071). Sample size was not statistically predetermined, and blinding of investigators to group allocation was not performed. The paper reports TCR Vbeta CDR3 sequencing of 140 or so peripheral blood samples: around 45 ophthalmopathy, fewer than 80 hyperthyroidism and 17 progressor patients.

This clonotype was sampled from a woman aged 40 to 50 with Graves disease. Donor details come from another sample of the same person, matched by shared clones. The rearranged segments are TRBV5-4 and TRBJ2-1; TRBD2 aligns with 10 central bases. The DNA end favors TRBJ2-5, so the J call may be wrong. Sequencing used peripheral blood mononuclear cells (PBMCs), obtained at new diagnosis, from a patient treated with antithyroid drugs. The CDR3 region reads CASSSGDLAGEGTQYF. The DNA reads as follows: TGTGCCAGCAGCTCGGGGGATCTAGCGGGAGAGGGGACCCAGTACTTC.